The subject of this entry is one T cell receptor (beta chain). The time point is: pre-treatment sample, taken before nivolumab and TIL therapy. The immunoSEQ assay was v3. TCRdb keeps only in-frame clones here, not all; method: immunoSEQ multiplex PCR. This sample has 52,000 or so clones, with over 75% found just once. The junction had 6 bases not matched to a gene; V was cut back by 4 bases and J by 8 bases. From germline, CDR1 is SEHNR and CDR2 FQNEAQ (reference sequence). This CDR3 has 14 amino acids. The data stem from a study of TIL therapy for anti-PD-1-resistant metastatic lung cancer. Study-wide context: By whole-exome sequencing, median non-synonymous tumor mutation burden was under 1.9 mutations per megabase.

The starting material was blood, obtained at baseline. The chain carries TRBV7-9 and TRBJ1-4; 8 bases fit TRBD1. The TCR was taken from a person between 30 and 79 years old with non-small cell lung cancer. The CDR3 loop reads CASSSRTGMEKLFF. The CDR3 DNA sequence: TGTGCCAGCAGCTCGCGGACAGGGATGGAAAAACTGTTTTTT.